Sequencing of this T cell receptor (beta chain) was carried out in a study of CD8+ T cells in alopecia areata. Overall study: Each day, treated patients took oral tofacitinib twice, at 5 to 10 mg per dose. Overall study results and limits: Mouse data revealed clearer TCR sharing than patient data did, a gap possibly tied to HLA. Sequenced scalp T cells also include alphabeta T cells resident in normal skin. Elevated clonality characterized lesional scalp relative to normal scalp, particularly in alopecia totalis/universalis.

J was trimmed by 4 bases and V by 5 bases; bases with no gene match: 4. The CDR3 totals 13 residues. Germline V gene sequence: CDR1 GTSNPN, CDR2 SVGIG (reference sequence). In regard to this clone: The antigen remains unidentified.

Once RNA had been extracted, it was reverse transcribed into cDNA to act as the sequencing template. Using immunoSEQ multiplex PCR, the repertoire was profiled, and TCRdb retains in-frame clones only, with some absent. The sample shows 110,000 or so clones, more than 30% of them seen only once. J is TRBJ2-3 and V is TRBV30, with 9 bases identical to TRBD1. This TCR was sampled from a human donor with alopecia areata. Input material: CD4+ T cells sorted from blood. The CDR3 coding sequence is TGTGCCTGGCACAGGGGGCTTGCAGATACGCAGTATTTT. Translating gives CAWHRGLADTQYF.